These T cell receptor beta chains were read from a single sample in a study of cytomegalovirus exposure and HLA in healthy donors. Sequencing used immunoSEQ multiplex PCR; TCRdb keeps in-frame clones, though not all of them. This table holds 150,000 or so clones, approximately 80% found once. The sample was PBMCs. The receptors shown here come from a middle-aged woman in good health and CMV-seronegative. CDR3s include the opening cysteine and the closing phenylalanine or tryptophan. Each record gives: J gene, clone size, V gene, D gene, CDR3 protein, CDR3 DNA. D genes are given only for firm matches. Rows may omit the clone size; those that give it use once, few, many or a size class.

J: TRBJ1-1; size: -; V: TRBV29-1; D: -; CDR3: CSVVIQTEAFF; DNA: TGCAGCGTTGTCATTCAGACTGAAGCTTTCTTT
J: TRBJ1-6; size: -; V: TRBV6-1; D: TRBD1; CDR3: CASSEFRDRVNSPLHF; DNA: TGTGCCAGCAGTGAATTCCGGGACAGGGTCAATTCACCCCTCCACTTT
J: TRBJ1-2; size: -; V: TRBV27; D: -; CDR3: CASRMGGGYGYTF; DNA: TGTGCCAGCAGGATGGGGGGGGGCTATGGCTACACCTTC
J: TRBJ2-5; size: -; V: TRBV28; D: TRBD1; CDR3: CASSVLRDRASETQYF; DNA: TGTGCCAGCAGTGTACTCCGGGACAGGGCGTCCGAGACCCAGTACTTC
J: TRBJ2-7; size: -; V: TRBV19; D: -; CDR3: CASSLRESYEQYF; DNA: TGTGCCAGTAGTCTTAGAGAGTCCTACGAGCAGTACTTC
J: TRBJ1-2; size: -; V: TRBV5-4; D: -; CDR3: CASSVEHILLDYGYTF; DNA: TGTGCCAGCAGCGTTGAACACATCCTCTTGGACTATGGCTACACCTTC
J: TRBJ1-1; size: -; V: TRBV19; D: -; CDR3: CASTTGQTNTEAFF; DNA: TGTGCCAGTACCACTGGACAGACGAACACTGAAGCTTTCTTT
J: TRBJ1-5; size: -; V: TRBV21-1; D: -; CDR3: CASAEMGQRNQPQHF; DNA: TGTGCCAGCGCCGAAATGGGACAGCGCAATCAGCCCCAGCATTTT
J: TRBJ2-3; size: -; V: TRBV28; D: -; CDR3: CAATVGRNTDTQYF; DNA: TGTGCCGCTACGGTGGGCAGGAACACAGATACGCAGTATTTT
J: TRBJ2-3; size: -; V: TRBV2; D: TRBD2; CDR3: CASGSGGPDTQYF; DNA: TGTGCCAGCGGTTCGGGGGGACCAGATACGCAGTATTTT
J: TRBJ2-1; size: -; V: TRBV30; D: TRBD1; CDR3: CAWSSGQYNEQFF; DNA: TGTGCCTGGAGTTCGGGACAGTACAATGAGCAGTTCTTC
J: TRBJ2-7; size: -; V: TRBV27; D: TRBD1; CDR3: CASSRPGTGYEQYF; DNA: TGTGCCAGCAGCCGACCCGGGACAGGGTACGAGCAGTACTTC
J: TRBJ1-1; size: -; V: TRBV27; D: TRBD1; CDR3: CASSLSTGGFPEAFF; DNA: TGTGCCAGCAGTTTATCAACAGGGGGCTTCCCTGAAGCTTTCTTT
J: TRBJ2-3; size: once; V: TRBV11-2; D: -; CDR3: CASSLKLDSTDTQYF; DNA: TGTGCCAGCAGCTTAAAACTAGATAGCACAGATACGCAGTATTTT
J: TRBJ2-7; size: -; V: TRBV5-5; D: -; CDR3: CASSLAGSDYEQYF; DNA: TGTGCCAGCAGCTTGGCGGGGTCTGACTACGAGCAGTACTTC
J: TRBJ2-6; size: few; V: TRBV4-3; D: -; CDR3: CASSQDGSSGANGLTF; DNA: TGCGCCAGCAGCCAAGACGGTAGCTCTGGGGCCAACGGCCTGACTTTC
J: TRBJ2-7; size: -; V: TRBV4-3; D: TRBD2; CDR3: CASSDGLAGVYEQYF; DNA: TGCGCCAGCAGCGATGGTCTAGCGGGGGTTTACGAGCAGTACTTC
J: TRBJ2-7; size: -; V: TRBV5-4; D: TRBD1; CDR3: CASSLQGAQAYEQYF; DNA: TGTGCCAGCAGCTTGCAGGGGGCTCAGGCCTACGAGCAGTACTTC
J: TRBJ1-1; size: -; V: TRBV7-2; D: -; CDR3: CASSPQRARAFF; DNA: TGTGCCAGCAGCCCCCAGAGGGCTAGAGCTTTCTTT
J: TRBJ2-3; size: -; V: TRBV6-1; D: TRBD1; CDR3: CASSTDRGSTDTQYF; DNA: TGTGCCAGCAGTACGGACAGGGGCAGCACAGATACGCAGTATTTT
J: TRBJ1-2; size: -; V: TRBV7-2; D: -; CDR3: CASSQGRGTHGYTF; DNA: TGTGCCAGCAGCCAGGGAAGGGGGACACATGGCTACACCTTC
J: TRBJ1-4; size: -; V: TRBV30; D: -; CDR3: CAGQGKPGTRTTNEKLFF; DNA: TGTGCCGGCCAAGGTAAACCTGGCACTAGGACAACTAATGAAAAACTGTTTTTT
J: TRBJ2-1; size: -; V: TRBV29-1; D: TRBD2; CDR3: CSVEGLAGVEQFF; DNA: TGCAGCGTTGAAGGACTAGCGGGGGTTGAGCAGTTCTTC
J: TRBJ2-3; size: -; V: TRBV5-1; D: TRBD1; CDR3: CASSSLTGESDTQYF; DNA: TGCGCCAGCAGCTCTCTTACAGGGGAATCAGATACGCAGTATTTT
J: TRBJ2-7; size: -; V: TRBV18; D: TRBD2; CDR3: CASSLTSGGYEQYF; DNA: TGTGCCAGCTCACTGACTAGCGGAGGGTACGAGCAGTACTTC
J: TRBJ2-4; size: -; V: TRBV14; D: TRBD2; CDR3: CASRGRTSGGLLAKNIQYF; DNA: TGTGCCAGCAGAGGTAGGACTAGCGGGGGGTTACTAGCCAAAAACATTCAGTACTTC
J: TRBJ2-1; size: -; V: TRBV4-3; D: TRBD2; CDR3: CASSRTSGGAYNEQFF; DNA: TGCGCCAGCAGCCGAACTAGCGGGGGGGCCTACAATGAGCAGTTCTTC
J: TRBJ2-1; size: -; V: TRBV27; D: TRBD2; CDR3: CASSPGLAGGGQFF; DNA: TGTGCCAGCAGTCCGGGACTAGCGGGGGGAGGGCAGTTCTTC
J: TRBJ1-5; size: -; V: TRBV19; D: -; CDR3: CASTWTRGSNQPQHF; DNA: TGTGCCAGTACCTGGACCAGGGGTAGCAATCAGCCCCAGCATTTT
J: TRBJ1-6; size: -; V: TRBV27; D: -; CDR3: CASSLSVGANRNSPLHF; DNA: TGTGCCAGCAGTTTATCGGTGGGGGCGAATCGGAATTCACCCCTCCACTTT
J: TRBJ2-5; size: -; V: TRBV7-7; D: -; CDR3: CASRSRQEETQYF; DNA: TGTGCCAGCAGGTCGCGACAGGAAGAGACCCAGTACTTC
J: TRBJ2-1; size: -; V: TRBV5-1; D: TRBD2; CDR3: CASSLLAGGLSYNEQFF; DNA: TGCGCCAGCAGCTTACTAGCGGGGGGGCTCTCCTACAATGAGCAGTTCTTC
J: TRBJ2-3; size: once; V: TRBV7-2; D: TRBD1; CDR3: CASSFGQGQGGGTQYF; DNA: TGTGCCAGCAGCTTTGGGCAGGGACAGGGGGGGGGTACGCAGTATTTT
J: TRBJ2-7; size: -; V: TRBV9; D: TRBD1; CDR3: CASSVGQGYYEQYF; DNA: TGTGCCAGCAGCGTCGGACAGGGGTACTACGAGCAGTACTTC
J: TRBJ1-1; size: -; V: TRBV28; D: TRBD1; CDR3: CASSLSVGQGKAFF; DNA: TGTGCCAGCAGTTTATCAGTGGGACAGGGCAAAGCTTTCTTT
J: TRBJ2-7; size: once; V: TRBV4-3; D: -; CDR3: CASSQDIRAMNEQYF; DNA: TGCGCCAGCAGCCAAGATATCAGGGCGATGAACGAGCAGTACTTC
J: TRBJ2-2; size: -; V: TRBV5-1; D: TRBD1; CDR3: CASDPGQGVSGELFF; DNA: TGCGCCAGCGACCCGGGACAGGGGGTTAGCGGGGAGCTGTTTTTT
J: TRBJ2-7; size: -; V: TRBV7-2; D: TRBD2; CDR3: CASSLDGGRLRYEQYF; DNA: TGTGCCAGCAGCTTAGATGGCGGGAGGCTCAGGTACGAGCAGTACTTC
J: TRBJ2-2; size: -; V: TRBV5-6; D: TRBD1; CDR3: CASSFRDRNTGELFF; DNA: TGTGCCAGCAGCTTCCGGGACAGGAACACCGGGGAGCTGTTTTTT
J: TRBJ1-2; size: -; V: TRBV18; D: -; CDR3: CASSRKGDYGYTF; DNA: TGTGCCAGCTCGCGAAAGGGAGACTATGGCTACACCTTC
J: TRBJ2-3; size: once; V: TRBV5-6; D: TRBD1; CDR3: CASSIIRGQDTQYF; DNA: TGTGCCAGCAGTATAATCAGGGGGCAAGATACGCAGTATTTT
J: TRBJ2-3; size: -; V: TRBV4-2; D: -; CDR3: CASSQEAAKRTDTQYF; DNA: TGTGCCAGCAGCCAAGAAGCGGCGAAACGCACAGATACGCAGTATTTT
J: TRBJ2-1; size: -; V: TRBV7-6; D: TRBD2; CDR3: CASSLGLAGVNEQFF; DNA: TGTGCCAGCAGCTTAGGACTAGCGGGAGTCAATGAGCAGTTCTTC